This T cell receptor beta chain was captured in a study of T-cell reconstitution after alpha-beta-depleted transplantation in children. V was trimmed by 9 bases and J by 1 base, leaving 11 bases between them. This CDR3 is built from 13 residues. The germline V gene has CDR1 KGHDR and CDR2 SFDVKD. TCRbeta library preparation incorporated unique molecular identifiers. One entry per CDR3 protein, called by TCRdb with MiXCR from the PCR reads. The table lists 100,000 or so distinct CDR3 sequences, 15% of them singletons. This clonotype was seen only a few times. What it binds is unknown. Points from the study as a whole: Recipient T cells and thymic progenitors that survived gave rise to the high TCRbeta diversity observed at day 60 in some patients. T-cell counts and diversity were attributed mostly to newly produced T cells one year after transplant. In patients about two months after transplant, alpha-beta T cells reportedly arose from several hundred expanded graft clones.

The rearrangement links TRBV24-1 to TRBJ2-5; D not resolved. The sequenced sample was PBMCs, mostly from graft donor cells, obtained 180 days after TCRalphabeta/CD19-depleted stem cell transplant. The clonotype comes from a male patient between 2 and 10 years old who had a stem cell transplant for acute lymphoblastic leukemia, so the T cells may come from the graft donor. This CDR3 is CATARARQETQYF. The CDR3 bases are TGTGCCACCGCCCGTGCGCGCCAAGAGACCCAGTACTTC.